These 24 T cell receptor beta chains came from one sample sequenced in a study of early T cells in non-severe SARS-CoV-2 infection. TCRdb processed the 5' RACE reads anew with MiXCR; each CDR3 protein has one entry. The repertoire holds roughly 76,000 distinct CDR3 sequences, over 9% seen once, with about 3.9% in the top ten. Sequencing used whole blood. Every receptor here comes from an adult who was a healthcare worker with PCR-confirmed SARS-CoV-2 infection or an uninfected control (not recorded which).

This clonotype was picked up many times. The V and J genes are TRBV6-5 and TRBJ1-2, with D perhaps matching TRBD1 (5 bases). V lost 6 bases to trimming and J lost 8 bases, with 16 bases between them. CDR1 and CDR2 from the germline V gene are MNHEY and SVGAGI. The length of the CDR3 is 13 residues. CDR3 sequence: CASSRQSPWGYTF. The CDR3 nucleotides are TGTGCCAGCAGCCGACAGAGCCCATGGGGCTACACCTTC.

This clonotype was found many times. This sequence joins TRBV30 and TRBJ2-7, with 9 bases matching TRBD1. Germline CDR1 reads GTSNPN; CDR2 reads SVGIG (reference sequence). The V and J ends lost 5 bases and 3 bases, in that order; junction bases with no gene match: 5. The CDR3 is 13 amino acids. CDR3 DNA sequence: TGTGCCTGGTCGGGACAGGGATTCTACGAGCAGTACTTC. Translated: CAWSGQGFYEQYF.

This clonotype has only a few counts. V gene TRBV5-1 combines with J gene TRBJ2-5; D not certain. V dropped 4 bases and J dropped 1 base, with 11 bases sitting between them. This CDR3 contains 14 residues. Germline-derived CDR1 and CDR2 are SGHRS and YFSETQ. CDR3 sequence (DNA): TGCGCCAGCAGCCAACTCCGGGCCCAAGAGACCCAGTACTTC. Amino acid sequence: CASSQLRAQETQYF.

This clonotype appeared many times. The rearrangement links TRBV7-3 to TRBJ1-6; possible D gene TRBD1, 5 bases. V gave up 3 bases and J gave up 10 bases, with 10 bases separating them. Germline-derived CDR1 and CDR2 are SGHTA and FQGTGA. This CDR3 is built from 13 residues. CDR3 nucleotides: TGTGCCAGCAGCTTGGGACCTAGATCACCCCTCCACTTT. Translation: CASSLGPRSPLHF.

At least ten counts were recorded for this clonotype. This rearrangement joins TRBV5-1 to TRBJ2-2; D remains unclear. The CDR3 consists of 13 residues. The germline V gene has CDR1 SGHRS and CDR2 YFSETQ. The V end lost 2 bases, the J end lost 3 bases, and 5 bases lay between the germline ends. This chain's CDR3 is CASSFSDTGELFF. The DNA of the CDR3 is TGCGCCAGCAGCTTTAGTGACACCGGGGAGCTGTTTTTT.

The chain carries TRBV9 and TRBJ2-1; 15 nucleotides match TRBD2. This CDR3 is 17 amino acids long. The J segment lost 7 bases and the V segment lost 3 bases, leaving 8 bases of the junction unmatched. Germline CDR1 SGDLS, CDR2 YYNGEE. The CDR3 coding sequence is TGTGCCAGCAGCGCCCAGTTAGGACTAGCGGGGGGGAATGAGCAGTTCTTC. It translates to CASSAQLGLAGGNEQFF.

In this sample, this clonotype turned up many times. The rearrangement uses TRBV24-1 and TRBJ2-1; 9 bases are a match to TRBD2. With V trimmed by 4 bases and J by 9 bases, 6 bases remained unmatched. CDR1 and CDR2 from the germline V gene are KGHDR and SFDVKD. This CDR3 has 14 amino acids. The CDR3, as DNA: TGTGCCACCAGTGAACCGGGACTAGCTGCTGAGCAGTTCTTC. Encoded protein: CATSEPGLAAEQFF.

This clonotype appeared many times. The rearrangement links TRBV2 to TRBJ1-1; 7 bases map to TRBD1. This CDR3 has 14 residues. CDR1 is SNHLY and CDR2 is FYNNEI in the germline V gene. The V gene end was trimmed by 5 bases and the J gene end by 3 bases; junction bases not matched to a gene: 6. CDR3 coding DNA: TGTGCCAGCAGTAAACAGGGGTACGACACTGAAGCTTTCTTT. The encoded protein is CASSKQGYDTEAFF.

This clonotype has at least ten counts. The chain links TRBV29-1 to TRBJ2-2; 8 bases match TRBD1. The length of the CDR3 is 14 residues. Germline lookup yields CDR1 SQVTM and CDR2 ANQGSEA. V lost 6 bases, J lost 6 bases, and 9 bases stayed unmatched. The DNA for the CDR3 is TGCAGCGTGTTCGACAGGGGTTTAGCCGGGGAGCTGTTTTTT. Its protein product is CSVFDRGLAGELFF.

This clonotype was picked up many times. This chain's CDR3 is CSGGQGGNNEQFF. CDR3 nucleotides: TGCAGCGGCGGACAGGGAGGGAACAATGAGCAGTTCTTC. The chain carries TRBV29-1 and TRBJ2-1; a weak D match, TRBD1 (8 bases). CDR3 size: 13 residues. CDR1 and CDR2 (germline): SQVTM, ANQGSEA. V was cut by 7 bases and J by 5 bases, with 15 bases left in between.

This clonotype was found many times. V usage is TRBV10-3 and J usage is TRBJ2-7; D is unresolved. The CDR3 has 13 amino acids. The V gene lost 3 bases and the J gene lost 3 bases, with 9 bases spanning the gap. In germline, CDR1 is ENHRY, CDR2 SYGVKD. CDR3 sequence: CAISEPQRYEQYF. Written as DNA, the CDR3 is TGTGCCATCAGTGAACCCCAACGCTACGAGCAGTACTTC.

This clonotype was observed a single time. The chain employs TRBV7-9 and TRBJ1-6; TRBD1 agrees at 10 bases. Looked up from germline, CDR1 is SEHNR and CDR2 is FQNEAQ (reference sequence). The trim removed 0 bases at V and 10 bases at J, leaving 6 bases unmatched. This CDR3 is 16 amino acids long. CDR3 sequence (DNA): TGTGCCAGCAGCTTAGCACCGGGACAGGGGAAATCACCCCTCCACTTT. Its translation is CASSLAPGQGKSPLHF.

The chain recombines TRBV11-2 with TRBJ2-3; 11 nucleotides align to TRBD2. Germline V gene data show CDR1 as SGHAT and CDR2 as FQNNGV. The CDR3 runs to 17 residues. V lost 4 bases and J lost 1; bases outside the gene matches: 7. CDR3 in DNA: TGTGCCAGCAGCTACGGGACTAGCGGTTCTGGCACAGATACGCAGTATTTT. It yields the protein CASSYGTSGSGTDTQYF.

This clonotype occurred a few times. The chain has TRBV7-3 and TRBJ2-1, with 10 bases fitting TRBD2. The CDR3 runs 14 residues. Per the germline V gene, CDR1 is SGHTA and CDR2 is FQGTGA. Trimming removed 3 bases from V and 9 bases from J; junction bases left unmatched: 5. CDR3 DNA sequence: TGTGCCAGCAGCTTGGGGACTAGCGTTGGTGAGCAGTTCTTC. It codes for CASSLGTSVGEQFF.

The table lists this clonotype with many counts. V gene TRBV11-2 combines with J gene TRBJ2-1, with D possibly being TRBD2 (6 bases). Germline V gives CDR1 SGHAT, CDR2 FQNNGV. CDR3 length: 16 residues. V was shortened by 6 bases and J by 5 bases, with 20 bases between the two germline ends. As DNA, the CDR3 is TGTGCCAGCAGGCCTATTAGCGGCGGGGCCCACAATGAGCAGTTCTTC. The encoded protein is CASRPISGGAHNEQFF.

This clonotype was counted ten times or more. This chain links TRBV5-1 with TRBJ2-1; D uncertain. This CDR3 comprises 16 residues. Between the trimmed V and J ends, which lost 0 bases and 0 bases, there was a span of 10 bases. CDR1 and CDR2 (germline): SGHRS, YFSETQ. The CDR3 sequence is CASSLDPVSSYNEQFF. The CDR3, as DNA: TGCGCCAGCAGCTTGGATCCGGTGAGCTCCTACAATGAGCAGTTCTTC.

In this sample, this clonotype turned up a few times. The V gene is TRBV11-2, the J gene TRBJ1-2, with TRBD1 matching over 11 bases. Trimming removed 4 bases from V and 5 bases from J; junction bases left unmatched: 6. Germline-derived CDR1 and CDR2 are SGHAT and FQNNGV. The CDR3 is made up of 15 amino acids. The CDR3 protein is CASSSQGTGGYGYTF. The CDR3 DNA reads as TGTGCCAGCAGCTCGCAAGGGACAGGGGGATATGGCTACACCTTC.

This clonotype was counted a few times. The chain employs TRBV15 and TRBJ1-2, with TRBD1 matching over 7 bases. CDR1 is LNHNV and CDR2 is YYDKDF in the germline V gene (reference sequence). The CDR3 has 15 amino acids. The ends lost 0 bases at V and 7 bases at J; junction bases unmatched: 8. For the CDR3, the DNA is TGTGCCACCAGCAGAGATAAAGGGGGCGCCGGTGGCTACACCTTC. Its protein is CATSRDKGGAGGYTF.

This clonotype has ten or more counts. V is TRBV5-1 and J is TRBJ2-6; no definite D call. The CDR3 has 14 residues. Trimming cost V 4 bases and J 4 bases, with 9 bases left between them. Germline loops: CDR1 SGHRS, CDR2 YFSETQ. The CDR3 region is CASSLFPGANVLTF. The CDR3, as DNA: TGCGCCAGCAGCCTCTTTCCGGGGGCCAACGTCCTGACTTTC.

This clonotype was counted many times. This chain joins TRBV7-6 and TRBJ2-2; D perhaps matches TRBD2 (5 bases). The CDR3 runs 14 residues. Germline CDR1 SGHVS, CDR2 FNYEAQ. Here the CDR3 reads CAIEGKSNTGELFF. Here the CDR3 DNA reads TGTGCTATCGAGGGCAAATCGAACACCGGGGAGCTGTTTTTT. Full variable domain (outside the CDR3, taken from reference TRBV7-6 and TRBJ2-2): GAGVSQSPRYKVTKRGQDVALRCDPISGHVSLYWYRQALGQGPEFLTYFNYEAQQDKSGLPNDRFSAERPEGSISTLTIQRTEQRDSAMYRCAIEGKSNTGELFFGEGSRLTVL.

This clonotype was picked up a small number of times. This chain joins TRBV29-1 and TRBJ1-5; D is uncertain. The V gene lost 4 bases and the J gene lost 7 bases, with 11 bases spanning the gap. CDR1 and CDR2 (germline): SQVTM, ANQGSEA. This CDR3 comprises 12 residues. CDR3 bases: TGCAGCGTTGGATTGGGAGGGCAGCCCCAGCATTTT. Translated, it gives CSVGLGGQPQHF.

The genes are TRBV7-3 and TRBJ2-1; TRBD2 matches 8 bases. V was clipped by 5 bases and J by 2 bases; unmatched bases: 5. The CDR3 totals 15 residues. CDR1 is SGHTA, CDR2 FQGTGA, per germline. CDR3 sequence: CASSGLAGPYNEQFF. CDR3 nucleotides: TGTGCCAGCAGCGGATTAGCGGGACCCTACAATGAGCAGTTCTTC.

The V call is TRBV7-2, the J call TRBJ2-3; D ambiguous. V gave up 1 base and J gave up 0 bases, with 8 bases separating them. The CDR3 runs 15 residues. Germline V lookup: CDR1 SGHTA, CDR2 FQGNSA. In nucleotides, the CDR3 is TGTGCCAGCAGCTTAGTTGGAGTTAGCACAGATACGCAGTATTTT. Translation: CASSLVGVSTDTQYF.

The chain links TRBV7-2 to TRBJ1-1; no clear D. This CDR3 spans 14 amino acids. V was trimmed by 6 bases and J by 5 bases, leaving 16 bases between them. CDR1 SGHTA and CDR2 FQGNSA come from the germline V gene. CDR3 bases: TGTGCCAGCAGACTAGGGAATTTCAAGACTGAAGCTTTCTTT. Translating it yields CASRLGNFKTEAFF.